The present T cell receptor (beta chain) was sequenced within a study of shared clonotypes between healthy human individuals. This clone showed up just once. No antigen is known for it. The same CDR3 also results from other DNA sequences found in this sample. Assay used: immunoSEQ multiplex PCR; TCRdb lists only in-frame clones, some missing. The sample yields 2 million to 2.5 million clones, around 93% seen once. Study-level points and caveats: Clonotype sharing among donors was thought likely to change with sequencing depth.

This CDR3 contains 12 residues. Between the trimmed V and J ends, which lost 2 bases and 8 bases, there was a span of 9 bases. Germline CDR1 and CDR2: MNHNY and SVGAGI (reference sequence). This clonotype originated in a man between 18 and 29 years old in good health. Some clones in this sample may be carry-over from other donors' samples. The chain combines TRBV6-6 with TRBJ1-1; D is undetermined. Sequencing was carried out using naive CD4+ T cells from PBMCs. The subset is: CD45RA+ positively selected. The CDR3 region has the DNA TGTGCCAGCAGTTACGCCGGGGAAGAAGCTTTCTTT. Its translation: CASSYAGEEAFF.